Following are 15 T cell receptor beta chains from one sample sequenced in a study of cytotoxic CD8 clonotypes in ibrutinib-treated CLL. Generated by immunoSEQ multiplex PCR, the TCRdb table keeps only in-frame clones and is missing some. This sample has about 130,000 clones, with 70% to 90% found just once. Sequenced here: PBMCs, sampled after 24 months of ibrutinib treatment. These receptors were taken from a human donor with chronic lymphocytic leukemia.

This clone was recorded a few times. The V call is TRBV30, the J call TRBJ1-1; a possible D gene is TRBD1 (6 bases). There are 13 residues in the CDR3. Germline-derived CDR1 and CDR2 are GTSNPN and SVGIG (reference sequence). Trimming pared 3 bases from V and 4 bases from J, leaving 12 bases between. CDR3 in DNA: TGTGCCTGGAGCAGGGGTGGTGGCACTGAAGCTTTCTTT. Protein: CAWSRGGGTEAFF.

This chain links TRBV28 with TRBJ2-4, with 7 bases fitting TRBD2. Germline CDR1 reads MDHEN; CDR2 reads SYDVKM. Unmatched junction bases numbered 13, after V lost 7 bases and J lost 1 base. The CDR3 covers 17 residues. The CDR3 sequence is CASIPSGEGKAKNIQYF. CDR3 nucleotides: TGTGCCAGCATCCCAAGTGGGGAGGGAAAGGCCAAAAACATTCAGTACTTC.

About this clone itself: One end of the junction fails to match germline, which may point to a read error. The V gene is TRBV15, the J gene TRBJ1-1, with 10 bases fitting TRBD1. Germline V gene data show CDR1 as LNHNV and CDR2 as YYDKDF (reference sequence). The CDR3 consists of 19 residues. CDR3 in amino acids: CATSSRLPTGGLLNTEAFF. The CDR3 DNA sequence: TGTGCCACCAGCTCGCGCCTCCCGACAGGGGGCCTCTTGAATACTGAAGCTTTCTTT.

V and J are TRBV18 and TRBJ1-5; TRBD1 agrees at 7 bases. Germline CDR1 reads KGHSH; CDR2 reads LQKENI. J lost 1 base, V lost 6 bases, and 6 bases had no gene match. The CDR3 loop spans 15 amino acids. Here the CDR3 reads CASSRAGGSNQPQHF. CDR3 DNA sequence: TGTGCCAGCTCGCGGGCAGGGGGGAGCAATCAGCCCCAGCATTTT.

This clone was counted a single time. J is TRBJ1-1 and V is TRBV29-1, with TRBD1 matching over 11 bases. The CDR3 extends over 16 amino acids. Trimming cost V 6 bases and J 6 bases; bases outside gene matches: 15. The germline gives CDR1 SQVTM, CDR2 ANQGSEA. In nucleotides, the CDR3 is TGCAGCGTCCTCACAAGATGGGGGACAGGGGGGTCTGAAGCTTTCTTT. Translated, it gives CSVLTRWGTGGSEAFF.

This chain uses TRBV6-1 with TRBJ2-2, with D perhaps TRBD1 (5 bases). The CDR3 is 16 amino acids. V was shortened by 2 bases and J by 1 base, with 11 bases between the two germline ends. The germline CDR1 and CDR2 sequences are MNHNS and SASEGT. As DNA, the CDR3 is TGTGCCAGCAGTGAAACTTGGGGCTGGAACACCGGGGAGCTGTTTTTT. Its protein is CASSETWGWNTGELFF.

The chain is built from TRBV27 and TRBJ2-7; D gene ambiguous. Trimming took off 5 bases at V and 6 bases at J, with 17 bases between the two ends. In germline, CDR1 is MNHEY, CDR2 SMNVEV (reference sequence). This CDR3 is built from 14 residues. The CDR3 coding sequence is TGTGCCAGCAGTCCTCTGCTCCGAGGCGGCGAGCAGTACTTC. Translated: CASSPLLRGGEQYF.

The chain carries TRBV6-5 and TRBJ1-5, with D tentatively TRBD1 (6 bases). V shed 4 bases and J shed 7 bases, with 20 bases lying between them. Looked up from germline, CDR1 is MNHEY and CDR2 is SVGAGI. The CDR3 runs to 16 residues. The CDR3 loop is CASSSGARTDTQPQHF. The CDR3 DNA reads TGTGCCAGCAGTTCGGGCGCCAGGACAGATACGCAGCCCCAGCATTTT.

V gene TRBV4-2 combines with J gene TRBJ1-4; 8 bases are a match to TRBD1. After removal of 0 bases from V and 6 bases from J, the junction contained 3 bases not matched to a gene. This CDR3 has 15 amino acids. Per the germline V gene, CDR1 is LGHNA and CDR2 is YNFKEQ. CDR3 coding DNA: TGTGCCAGCAGCCAAGAGGGACAGGCCTATGAAAAACTGTTTTTT. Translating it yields CASSQEGQAYEKLFF.

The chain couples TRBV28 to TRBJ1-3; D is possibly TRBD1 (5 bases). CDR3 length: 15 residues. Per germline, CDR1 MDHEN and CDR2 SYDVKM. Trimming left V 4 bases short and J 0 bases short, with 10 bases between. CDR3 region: CASSSGFYSGNTIYF. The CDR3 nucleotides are TGTGCCAGCAGTTCAGGGTTTTACTCTGGAAACACCATATATTTT.

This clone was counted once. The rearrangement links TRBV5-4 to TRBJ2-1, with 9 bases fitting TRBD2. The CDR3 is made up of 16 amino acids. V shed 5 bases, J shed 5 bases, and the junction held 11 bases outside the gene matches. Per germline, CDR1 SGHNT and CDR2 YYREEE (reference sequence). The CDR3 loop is CASRYFSGSFHNEQFF. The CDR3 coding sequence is TGTGCCAGCAGATACTTTAGCGGGAGTTTCCACAATGAGCAGTTCTTC.

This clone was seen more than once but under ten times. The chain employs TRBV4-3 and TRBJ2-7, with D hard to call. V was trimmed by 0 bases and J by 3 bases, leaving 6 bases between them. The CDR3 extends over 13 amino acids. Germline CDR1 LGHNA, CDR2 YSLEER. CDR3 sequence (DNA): TGCGCCAGCAGCCAAGATAAAGGCTACGAGCAGTACTTC. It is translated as CASSQDKGYEQYF.

CDR3 residues: CASSLNSGGQETQYF. CDR3 bases: TGTGCCAGCAGCCTGAATTCTGGGGGGCAAGAGACCCAGTACTTC. The chain has TRBV5-4 and TRBJ2-5, with D possibly matching TRBD2 (6 bases). Germline V gives CDR1 SGHNT, CDR2 YYREEE (reference sequence). This CDR3 has 15 residues. Trimming took 4 bases from V and 2 from J, leaving 15 bases between them.

CDR3 DNA sequence: TGTGCCAGCAGCTTATCCCCGGGGGGCGCTTTAACTTTCTTT. It specifies CASSLSPGGALTFF. The genes are TRBV7-9 and TRBJ1-1, with D perhaps matching TRBD1 (6 bases). The CDR3 totals 14 residues. Looked up from germline, CDR1 is SEHNR and CDR2 is FQNEAQ (reference sequence). With 2 bases removed from V and 12 bases from J, the gap between germline ends came to 19 bases.

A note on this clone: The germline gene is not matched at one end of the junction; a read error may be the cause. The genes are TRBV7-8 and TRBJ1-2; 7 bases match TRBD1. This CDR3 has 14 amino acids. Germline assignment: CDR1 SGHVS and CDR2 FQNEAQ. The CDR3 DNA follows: TGTGCCAGCAGCTTAGAACGACAGGGCCCTCTCCTTCGCTTC. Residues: CASSLERQGPLLRF.